This TCR beta chain was found in a study of T cells in Graves' hyperthyroidism and ophthalmopathy. Study-wide points: Most thyroid clonotypes with frequency above 0.001 were detected in blood.

V was pared by 3 bases and J by 5 bases, with 14 bases of the junction left unmatched. Germline values: CDR1 MNHEY, CDR2 SVGEGT. There are 17 residues in the CDR3. As for this clonotype: Its antigen is still unknown.

Template material for amplifying TCR beta CDR3 regions consisted of RNA transcripts. HTBI primers were employed in a first-round RT-PCR of the TCR CDR3. TCRdb analysed the multiplex PCR reads with MiXCR anew, one entry per CDR3 protein. The table shows about 640,000 distinct CDR3 sequences, with roughly 15% occurring only once. V usage is TRBV6-2 or TRBV6-3 and J usage is TRBJ1-1; the match to TRBD1 covers 8 bases. This TCR came from a woman between 50 and 59 years old with Graves' ophthalmopathy. The sequenced sample consisted of blood. CDR3: CASSYSNRGARVTEAFF. CDR3 nucleotide sequence: TGTGCCAGCAGTTATTCAAACAGGGGGGCGCGTGTAACTGAAGCTTTCTTT.